This is a list of T cell receptor beta chains from one sample in a study of blood T cell repertoires in COVID-19. Using immunoSEQ multiplex PCR, the repertoire was profiled, and TCRdb retains in-frame clones only, with some absent. The table records hundreds of thousands of clones, roughly 84% of them present only once. Material: PBMCs or T cells enriched from blood (not recorded which). These receptors all come from a woman aged 40 to 55 who had recovered from COVID-19. CDR3s include the opening cysteine and the closing phenylalanine or tryptophan. Each record gives: D gene, V gene, J gene, clone size, CDR3 DNA, CDR3 protein. A D gene is named only where the DNA matches it firmly. Clone size is not always given. Where it is, it says once, few, many or a class for expanded clones.

D: .; V: TRBV24-1; J: TRBJ2-1; size: .; DNA: TGTGCCACCAGTGCCAGGGGACACCCGAAGGCTTGGAATGAGCAGTTCTTC; CDR3: CATSARGHPKAWNEQFF
D: .; V: TRBV28; J: TRBJ1-4; size: once; DNA: TGTGCCAGCAGTCAAGGTACAGGACAGTTGAATGAAAAACTGTTTTTT; CDR3: CASSQGTGQLNEKLFF
D: .; V: TRBV28; J: TRBJ1-1; size: few; DNA: TGTGCCAGCAGTCGCGGGCTAGAAGCTTTCTTT; CDR3: CASSRGLEAFF
D: .; V: TRBV14; J: TRBJ1-1; size: .; DNA: TGTGCCAGCAGCCAAGATCCCGGGAGGGGGGTTCCTTGGGCTTTCTTT; CDR3: CASSQDPGRGVPWAFF
D: .; V: TRBV14; J: TRBJ1-6; size: many; DNA: TGTGCCAGCAGCCAAATGGGGGGGTTTACACCCCTCCACTTT; CDR3: CASSQMGGFTPLHF
D: TRBD2; V: TRBV5-4; J: TRBJ2-5; size: .; DNA: TGTGCCAGCAGCTTCTCGGGCCTAGCGGGAGAGACCCAGTACTTC; CDR3: CASSFSGLAGETQYF
D: .; V: TRBV18; J: TRBJ1-1; size: .; DNA: TGTGCCAGCTCACCACTATCCGGGGAGACTGAAGCTTTCTTT; CDR3: CASSPLSGETEAFF
D: .; V: TRBV11-2; J: TRBJ1-1; size: .; DNA: TGTGCCAGCAGCTCGCTTCCAGGGTATGGGAAAGCTTTCTTT; CDR3: CASSSLPGYGKAFF
D: .; V: TRBV5-5; J: TRBJ1-1; size: few; DNA: TGTGCCAGCAGCTTTGACTTGAACACTGAAGCTTTCTTT; CDR3: CASSFDLNTEAFF
D: TRBD1; V: TRBV19; J: TRBJ2-5; size: .; DNA: TGTGCCAGTACCGGGACAGGGGGTATGGAGACCCAGTACTTC; CDR3: CASTGTGGMETQYF
D: .; V: TRBV28; J: TRBJ1-2; size: once; DNA: TGTGCCAGCAGAAGACAAGGCAAAAAGGATGGCTACACCTTC; CDR3: CASRRQGKKDGYTF
D: .; V: TRBV2; J: TRBJ2-3; size: .; DNA: TGTGCCAGCAGTGAAGGGGAGAGGAGCACAGATACGCAGTATTTT; CDR3: CASSEGERSTDTQYF
D: .; V: TRBV29-1; J: TRBJ1-2; size: .; DNA: TGCAGCGTGGAGATGGGAGGGTATGGCTACACCTTC; CDR3: CSVEMGGYGYTF
D: .; V: TRBV7-9; J: TRBJ1-1; size: .; DNA: TGTGCCAGCAGCTTAGTCCAGGGAGAAGCTTTCTTT; CDR3: CASSLVQGEAFF
D: TRBD2; V: TRBV4-2; J: TRBJ2-1; size: many; DNA: TGTGCCAGCAGCCAAGGGCTAGCGGAAGAGCAGTTCTTC; CDR3: CASSQGLAEEQFF
D: TRBD1; V: TRBV28; J: TRBJ2-2; size: .; DNA: TGTGCCAGCCGGACAGGGTCGGCCACCGGGGAGCTGTTTTTT; CDR3: CASRTGSATGELFF
D: .; V: TRBV2; J: TRBJ2-2; size: .; DNA: TGTGCCAGCAGTGAGGAGGGGCGGAGGGGAACCGGGGAGCTGTTTTTT; CDR3: CASSEEGRRGTGELFF
D: .; V: TRBV9; J: TRBJ1-1; size: .; DNA: TGTGCCAGCGGAGAGGCTGTCCGCACTGAAGCTTTCTTT; CDR3: CASGEAVRTEAFF
D: TRBD1; V: TRBV15; J: TRBJ2-7; size: .; DNA: TGTGCCACCAGCAGAGAGGGGGACAGGTACGAGCAGTACTTC; CDR3: CATSREGDRYEQYF
D: .; V: TRBV2; J: TRBJ2-1; size: .; DNA: TGTGCCAGCAGCCAACTTACGGCGGGCAATGAGCAGTTCTTC; CDR3: CASSQLTAGNEQFF
D: TRBD2; V: TRBV6-5; J: TRBJ2-7; size: .; DNA: TGTGCCAGCAGTCGGACTAGCGGGAGCTACGAGCAGTACTTC; CDR3: CASSRTSGSYEQYF
D: .; V: TRBV28; J: TRBJ1-3; size: once; DNA: TGTGCCAGCAGTTTAAGTTTTGTTAGAGTCAGGGCGACGGGAAACACCATATATTTT; CDR3: CASSLSFVRVRATGNTIYF
D: .; V: TRBV28; J: TRBJ1-1; size: .; DNA: TGTGCCAGCAGTTTGTGGGGCCGGAGAGAAAACACTGAAGCTTTCTTT; CDR3: CASSLWGRRENTEAFF
D: .; V: TRBV19; J: TRBJ1-1; size: .; DNA: TGTGCCAGTAGTATGGATCGGGTACGGGATAGCACTGAAGCTTTCTTT; CDR3: CASSMDRVRDSTEAFF
D: TRBD1; V: TRBV27; J: TRBJ2-5; size: .; DNA: TGTGCCACCGAAACCCCCACGGGACAGGAGTACCAAGAGACCCAGTACTTC; CDR3: CATETPTGQEYQETQYF
D: TRBD1; V: TRBV28; J: TRBJ2-2; size: few; DNA: TGTGCCAGCAGTTCCCACGGACAGGGGTTATACCTCGGAGAGCTGTTTTTT; CDR3: CASSSHGQGLYLGELFF
D: .; V: TRBV6-6; J: TRBJ2-2; size: .; DNA: TGTGCCAGCAGTTACTCGGGGCAAGCCGGGGAGCTGTTTTTT; CDR3: CASSYSGQAGELFF
D: .; V: TRBV10-2; J: TRBJ2-3; size: .; DNA: TGCGCCAGCAGTGAGTTAGAGGCCCTGCCCCTCACAGATACGCAGTATTTT; CDR3: CASSELEALPLTDTQYF
D: .; V: TRBV5-1; J: TRBJ1-1; size: once; DNA: TGCGCCAGCAGCTTGCGGTCTAACACTGAAGCTTTCTTT; CDR3: CASSLRSNTEAFF
D: TRBD1; V: TRBV5-1; J: TRBJ1-1; size: .; DNA: TGCGCCAGCAGCTTGTCGGCCAGGGGGCAGAACACTGAAGCTTTCTTT; CDR3: CASSLSARGQNTEAFF
D: .; V: TRBV7-9; J: TRBJ1-2; size: .; DNA: TGTGCCAGCAGCTTAGGGACAGCCTATGGCTACACCTTC; CDR3: CASSLGTAYGYTF
D: .; V: TRBV5-1; J: TRBJ2-1; size: .; DNA: TGCGCCAGCAGCTTCCTGGGGGGGCATGAGCAGTTCTTC; CDR3: CASSFLGGHEQFF
D: TRBD2; V: TRBV9; J: TRBJ2-3; size: .; DNA: TGTGCCAGCAGCGCCCGGACTAGCGGGAACACAGATACGCAGTATTTT; CDR3: CASSARTSGNTDTQYF
D: .; V: TRBV9; J: TRBJ2-3; size: .; DNA: TGTGCCAGCAGCGTAGCTCTTCAGACAGATACGCAGTATTTT; CDR3: CASSVALQTDTQYF
D: TRBD2; V: TRBV4-3; J: TRBJ2-1; size: .; DNA: TGCGCCAGCAGCCAAGAGACAGCGGGAGGGGCAAATGAGCAGTTCTTC; CDR3: CASSQETAGGANEQFF
D: TRBD1; V: TRBV28; J: TRBJ1-1; size: .; DNA: TGTGCCAGCAGTGCCGGAAGGGGGCAGTTCCAAGCTTTCTTT; CDR3: CASSAGRGQFQAFF
D: TRBD2; V: TRBV29-1; J: TRBJ2-7; size: .; DNA: TGCAGCGTTGCCCCGGGACTAGCGGGAAACGAGCAGTACTTC; CDR3: CSVAPGLAGNEQYF
D: TRBD2; V: TRBV5-6; J: TRBJ2-1; size: .; DNA: TGTGCCAGCAGCACTCGGACTAGCGGAGTATACAATGAGCAGTTCTTC; CDR3: CASSTRTSGVYNEQFF
D: .; V: TRBV10-2; J: TRBJ1-1; size: .; DNA: TGCGCCAGCAGAGAGATGGGCTTCATGAACACTGAAGCTTTCTTT; CDR3: CASREMGFMNTEAFF
D: TRBD1; V: TRBV2; J: TRBJ2-7; size: .; DNA: TGTGCCAGCATGGGACAGCCCCTTTACGAGCAGTACTTC; CDR3: CASMGQPLYEQYF
D: TRBD1; V: TRBV5-1; J: TRBJ1-2; size: .; DNA: TGCGCCAGCAGCCTTGCCAGGGGGACAGGGAACTATGGCTACACCTTC; CDR3: CASSLARGTGNYGYTF
D: .; V: TRBV18; J: TRBJ1-2; size: .; DNA: TGTGCCAGCTCAGAGGACATCTTGGGCTACACCTTC; CDR3: CASSEDILGYTF
D: TRBD1; V: TRBV3-1/TRBV3-2; J: TRBJ2-5; size: .; DNA: TGTGCCAGCAGTCAGTGGGACAGACAAGAGACCCAGTACTTC; CDR3: CASSQWDRQETQYF
D: .; V: TRBV11-2; J: TRBJ1-1; size: .; DNA: TGTGCCAGCAGCATGTTGACAAGCACTGAAGCTTTCTTT; CDR3: CASSMLTSTEAFF
D: .; V: TRBV5-1; J: TRBJ2-1; size: .; DNA: TGCGCCAGCAGCCCGGGACAAGGTATAACCTCCTACAATGAGCAGTTCTTC; CDR3: CASSPGQGITSYNEQFF
D: .; V: TRBV27; J: TRBJ2-1; size: .; DNA: TGTGCCAGCAGTTTTATCAGGGTACCCTACAATGAGCAGTTCTTC; CDR3: CASSFIRVPYNEQFF
D: TRBD1; V: TRBV27; J: TRBJ1-1; size: .; DNA: TGTGCCAGCAGCCTCCTTTCAGGGGGCAAAGCTTTCTTT; CDR3: CASSLLSGGKAFF
D: TRBD2; V: TRBV10-3; J: TRBJ2-1; size: .; DNA: TGTGCTTCGGCCCCCCAAGCGGGAGGGCCGGATGAGCAGTTCTTC; CDR3: CASAPQAGGPDEQFF
D: TRBD2; V: TRBV5-1; J: TRBJ2-1; size: .; DNA: TGCGCCAGCAGCTTAGCGGGGAACTCCTACAATGAGCAGTTCTTC; CDR3: CASSLAGNSYNEQFF
D: TRBD1; V: TRBV10-3; J: TRBJ1-2; size: .; DNA: TGTGCCATCAGCCAACAGGGGAGTAACTATGGCTACACCTTC; CDR3: CAISQQGSNYGYTF
D: TRBD1; V: TRBV15; J: TRBJ1-2; size: .; DNA: TGTGCCACCAGCAGAGTAGAACAGGGGAAGGGCTACACCTTC; CDR3: CATSRVEQGKGYTF
D: .; V: TRBV5-1; J: TRBJ1-2; size: .; DNA: TGCGCCAGCAGCTTGACAGCTTCTAACTATGGCTACACCTTC; CDR3: CASSLTASNYGYTF
D: .; V: TRBV7-2; J: TRBJ2-7; size: .; DNA: TGTGCCAGCAGCTTAGCGAGATCTGGCGAGCAGTACTTC; CDR3: CASSLARSGEQYF
D: .; V: TRBV7-2; J: TRBJ1-2; size: .; DNA: TGTGCCAGCCGGCCCCGGGGGGCGGCCTATGGCTACACCTTC; CDR3: CASRPRGAAYGYTF
D: .; V: TRBV28; J: TRBJ2-1; size: .; DNA: TGTGCCAGCAGTTTACCTCTGACAGGCCTAGAGGGAAAGTTCTTC; CDR3: CASSLPLTGLEGKFF
D: TRBD1; V: TRBV7-9; J: TRBJ2-2; size: .; DNA: TGTGCCAGCAGCTTAGGGAGTGGGACAGGGGACACCGGGGAGCTGTTTTTT; CDR3: CASSLGSGTGDTGELFF
D: .; V: TRBV18; J: TRBJ2-1; size: .; DNA: TGTGCCAGCTCACCTCAGGGAACATACTACAATGAGCAGTTCTTC; CDR3: CASSPQGTYYNEQFF
D: .; V: TRBV11-2; J: TRBJ2-7; size: .; DNA: TGTGCCAGCAGCTCAGATAGGACATCCTACGAGCAGTACTTC; CDR3: CASSSDRTSYEQYF
D: .; V: TRBV5-1; J: TRBJ1-4; size: .; DNA: TGCGCCAGCAGCTCCTACTCCGGGTCGACGGATGAAAAACTGTTTTTT; CDR3: CASSSYSGSTDEKLFF
D: .; V: TRBV18; J: TRBJ1-2; size: once; DNA: TGTGCCAGCTCACCTCTTGAGGGGGATTCGATCGGCTACACCTTC; CDR3: CASSPLEGDSIGYTF